A single sample gave rise to the 25 T cell receptor beta chains below, sequenced in a study of T cells in women clearing cervical HPV infection (dated by TCRdb to the late 2010s). Libraries were built with the immunoSEQ multiplex PCR assay. The source is immuneACCESS, and TCRdb retained only in-frame sequences with V and J called. Part of the clones is not carried over; for the studies checked, unresolved V genes explain less than half of this, and the remainder is unexplained. The data table for this sample lists tens of thousands of clones. Together, the top ten hold about 4.6% of the sample. The sequenced sample was blood buffy coat. Receptors were obtained from a woman between 18 and 70 years old with a cervical HPV16 infection that either progressed to CIN3+ or cleared (not recorded which).

Of note for this clone: Sequencing ends 3 residues short of the CDR3 end; the germline J gene provides the rest. The chain links TRBV30 to TRBJ1-4, with 8 bases matching TRBD1. CDR3 length equals 15 residues. The germline V gene encodes CDR1 GTSNPN and CDR2 SVGIG (reference sequence). The CDR3 region is CASRQGSSYNSPLFF. The CDR3 DNA, read in part, is TGTGCCTCTCGACAGGGGAGCTCCTATAATTCACCA.

As for this clone: Read sequence stops 3 residues before the CDR3 end, and the germline J gene provides the missing end. The V and J genes are TRBV19 and TRBJ1-2, with 8 bases identical to TRBD1. The CDR3 has 14 amino acids. Germline values: CDR1 LNHDA, CDR2 SQIVND (reference sequence). The CDR3 loop is CASSIGTGRDGYTF. The sequenced part of the CDR3 DNA is TGTGCCAGTAGTATAGGGACAGGGAGGGACGGC.

Details on this clone: Read sequence stops 3 residues before the CDR3 end, and the germline J gene provides the missing end. The chain combines TRBV5-1 with TRBJ1-1; TRBD1 matches 10 bases. The CDR3 consists of 18 residues. CDR1 is SGHRS and CDR2 is YFSETQ in the germline V gene. V lost 2 bases to trimming and J lost 3 bases; unmatched junction nucleotides: 13. The CDR3 spells CASSFRQGAGWGDTEAFF. The sequenced CDR3 bases are TGCGCCAGCAGCTTTCGACAGGGGGCAGGGTGGGGGGACACTGAA.

A remark on this clone: The sequenced fragment ends 3 residues before the CDR3 boundary, so the rest is inferred from the germline J gene. The chain has TRBV28 and TRBJ2-7, with TRBD2 identical over 7 bases. V lost 3 bases and J lost 3; bases outside the gene matches: 2. The length of the CDR3 is 13 residues. CDR1 MDHEN and CDR2 SYDVKM come from the germline V gene. The CDR3 DNA, read in part, is TGTGCCAGCAGTTTTGCGGGGGTCTACGAG. Translating gives CASSFAGVYE. The complete CDR3 reads CASSFAGVYEQYF. Drawing the rest from reference TRBV28 and TRBJ2-7, the complete variable domain is DVKVTQSSRYLVKRTGEKVFLECVQDMDHENMFWYRQDPGLGLRLIYFSYDVKMKEKGDIPEGYSVSREKKERFSLILESASTNQTSMYLCASSFAGVYEQYFGPGTRLTVT.

Details on this clone: The read comes to an end 3 residues before the CDR3 does, leaving the germline J gene to fill in the end. J is TRBJ1-4 and V is TRBV27; 7 bases match TRBD1. The CDR3 totals 14 residues. The V gene's germline CDR1 is MNHEY and CDR2 SMNVEV (reference sequence). The junction had 9 bases not matched to a gene; V was cut back by 6 bases and J by 8 bases. Partial CDR3 DNA: TGTGCCAGCAGGATAACAGGGGTAGGCGAAAAA. Amino acids: CASRITGVGEK. The entire CDR3 reads CASRITGVGEKLFF.

CDR3 sequence reads: CASSLKGALHEKLFF. The part of the CDR3 DNA that was read is TGTGCCAGCAGCTTAAAAGGGGCCCTCCATGAAAAA. The chain employs TRBV7-9 and TRBJ1-4; TRBD1 is a possible D gene (5 bases). The read falls 3 residues short of the CDR3 end, and the missing part is taken from the germline J gene. Between the trimmed V and J ends, which lost 2 bases and 6 bases, there was a span of 13 bases. Germline lookup yields CDR1 SEHNR and CDR2 FQNEAQ (reference sequence). This CDR3 contains 15 residues.

Of note for this clone: The sequence runs out 3 residues before the end of the CDR3; the remainder is reconstructed from the germline J gene. The chain couples TRBV11-2 to TRBJ1-4; 7 bases align to TRBD1. Germline assignment: CDR1 SGHAT and CDR2 FQNNGV. The CDR3 is 15 amino acids. V lost 4 bases, J lost 7 bases, and 9 bases stayed unmatched. The DNA read from the CDR3 is TGTGCCAGCAGCTCTTTAGGGGGCTATGGTGAAAAA. This encodes CASSSLGGYGEK. The whole CDR3 region reads CASSSLGGYGEKLFF. The full variable domain, rest sourced from reference TRBV11-2 and TRBJ1-4, is EAGVAQSPRYKIIEKRQSVAFWCNPISGHATLYWYQQILGQGPKLLIQFQNNGVVDDSQLPKDRFSAERLKGVDSTLKIQPAKLEDSAVYLCASSSLGGYGEKLFFGSGTQLSVL.

As regards this clone: Sequencing ends 3 residues short of the CDR3 end; the germline J gene provides the rest. The rearrangement links TRBV28 to TRBJ1-2, with TRBD1 as a possible D gene (5 bases). The CDR3 runs to 16 residues. V was clipped by 7 bases and J by 6 bases, with 24 bases between them. Germline assignment: CDR1 MDHEN and CDR2 SYDVKM. The DNA read from the CDR3 is TGTGCCAGCATTCCCCGACATGGGGCGCCCCTTGATGGC. Its protein is CASIPRHGAPLDG. The complete CDR3 reads CASIPRHGAPLDGYTF.

With respect to this clone: Read sequence stops 3 residues before the CDR3 end, and the germline J gene provides the missing end. The V and J genes are TRBV19 and TRBJ2-4; D is possibly TRBD2 (5 bases). CDR3 size: 12 residues. Germline V lookup: CDR1 LNHDA, CDR2 SQIVND (reference sequence). The CDR3 is CASSQPGVGQYF. Partial CDR3 DNA: TGTGCCAGTAGTCAACCCGGGGTTGGT.

Comment on this clone: The read gets to within 3 residues of the CDR3 end, and the germline J gene fills in the rest. This chain links TRBV5-6 with TRBJ1-6, with no clear D. The V end was cut by 0 bases, the J end by 9 bases, with 10 bases between. The CDR3 contains 14 residues. The germline gives CDR1 SGHDT, CDR2 YYEEEE. Here the CDR3 reads CASSLEAKSSPLHF. The CDR3 bases that were read are TGTGCCAGCAGCTTGGAGGCCAAGAGTTCACCC.

A note on this clone: The read is 3 residues too short to cover the CDR3 end, so that end is filled in from the germline J gene. This chain links TRBV20-1 with TRBJ1-4; tentative D call: TRBD1 (6 bases). The ends were cut back, 3 bases at V and 7 bases at J, with 15 bases in the middle. The CDR3 consists of 14 residues. The V gene's germline CDR1 is DFQATT and CDR2 SNEGSKA (reference sequence). The chain's CDR3 is CSASRGGGGEKLFF. Incomplete CDR3 DNA: TGCAGTGCTAGTCGAGGGGGAGGTGGTGAAAAA.

Points on this clone: From the germline J gene comes the end of the CDR3, since the read stops 3 residues before it. J is TRBJ2-5 and V is TRBV7-9, with 9 bases identical to TRBD2. Trimming took 4 bases from V and 0 from J; bases not matched to a gene: 3. The germline gives CDR1 SEHNR, CDR2 FQNEAQ (reference sequence). This CDR3 spans 15 amino acids. The covered CDR3 bases are TGTGCCAGCAGCTCCCAGCGGGGGGACCAAGAGACC. Translated: CASSSQRGDQET. The CDR3 reads in full as CASSSQRGDQETQYF.

Regarding this clone: The read ends 3 residues shy of where the CDR3 ends; the end is completed using the germline J gene. This sequence joins TRBV2 and TRBJ1-6; 9 nucleotides agree with TRBD1. The CDR3 has 14 amino acids. The V gene's germline CDR1 is SNHLY and CDR2 FYNNEI. The trim removed 6 bases at V and 9 bases at J, leaving 6 bases unmatched. CDR3: CASREDRGTSPLHF. Partial CDR3 DNA: TGTGCCAGCAGGGAGGACAGGGGAACTTCACCC.

As for this clone: Coverage ceases 3 residues before the CDR3 finishes, and the germline J gene fills in the end. This sequence joins TRBV7-9 and TRBJ1-1; TRBD1 agrees at 7 bases. The germline CDR1 and CDR2 sequences are SEHNR and FQNEAQ (reference sequence). CDR3 length equals 12 residues. The CDR3 reads CASRFTGDEAFF. CDR3 DNA, as far as it was read: TGTGCCAGCAGGTTTACAGGGGACGAG. The variable domain in full, completed from reference TRBV7-9 and TRBJ1-1, reads DTGVSQNPRHKITKRGQNVTFRCDPISEHNRLYWYRQTLGQGPEFLTYFQNEAQLEKSRLLSDRFSAERPKGSFSTLEIQRTEQGDSAMYLCASRFTGDEAFFGQGTRLTVV.

Turning to this clone: With the read ending 3 residues before the CDR3 end, the germline J gene is used to fill in that end. This chain connects TRBV27 to TRBJ2-1, with 7 positions matching TRBD1. V gave up 7 bases and J gave up 2 bases; unmatched junction bases: 8. This CDR3 comprises 15 residues. Germline CDR1 is MNHEY and CDR2 is SMNVEV (reference sequence). The CDR3 DNA, read in part, is TGTGCCAGCACTCCCTCTACAGGGGCCTACAATGAG. Translated, it gives CASTPSTGAYNE. The CDR3 reads in full as CASTPSTGAYNEQFF.

CDR3 sequence: CASSRETGRGYGYTF. The sequenced part of the CDR3 DNA is TGTGCCAGCAGCCGTGAGACAGGGCGCGGCTATGGC. J is TRBJ1-2 and V is TRBV7-9, with 7 bases that match TRBD1. The CDR3 end falls 3 residues outside the read, so it is completed with the germline J gene. The germline CDR1 and CDR2 sequences are SEHNR and FQNEAQ (reference sequence). The length of the CDR3 is 15 residues. Losses at the gene ends were 5 bases for V and 4 bases for J; bases not matched to a gene: 10.

For this clone: The read is 3 residues too short to cover the CDR3 end, so that end is filled in from the germline J gene. The J gene is TRBJ2-2, the V gene TRBV5-1, with 7 nucleotides matching TRBD2. The CDR3 runs to 15 residues. V shed 2 bases, J shed 3 bases, and the junction held 4 bases outside the gene matches. Germline V gene lookup returns CDR1 SGHRS and CDR2 YFSETQ. The part of the CDR3 DNA that was read is TGCGCCAGCAGCTTCAGCAGCGGGGACACCGGGGAG. It is translated as CASSFSSGDTGE. The CDR3, in full, reads CASSFSSGDTGELFF.

In regard to this clone: The read ends 3 residues early relative to the CDR3; the germline J gene fills the gap. The rearrangement links TRBV2 to TRBJ1-6, with TRBD1 matching 9 bases. CDR1 is SNHLY and CDR2 is FYNNEI in the germline V gene. J was trimmed by 5 bases and V by 10 bases; bases with no gene match: 6. The CDR3 consists of 14 residues. CDR3 DNA, as far as it was read: TGTGCCAACCGGCGGACAGGGGATAATTCACCC. Its translation: CANRRTGDNSP. The entire CDR3 reads CANRRTGDNSPLHF. Complete variable domain (other parts from reference TRBV2 and TRBJ1-6): EPEVTQTPSHQVTQMGQEVILRCVPISNHLYFYWYRQILGQKVEFLVSFYNNEISEKSEIFDDQFSVERPDGSNFTLKIRSTKLEDSAMYFCANRRTGDNSPLHFGNGTRLTVT.

Concerning this clone itself: The DNA ends 3 residues before the CDR3 does, and the rest of the CDR3 is filled in from the germline J gene. V usage is TRBV2 and J usage is TRBJ2-3; no firm D call. CDR1 is SNHLY, CDR2 FYNNEI, per germline. This CDR3 comprises 12 residues. With 4 bases removed from V and 2 bases from J, the gap between germline ends came to 4 bases. CDR3 DNA (partial): TGTGCCAGCAGTGCGGTCACAGATACG. Protein sequence: CASSAVTDT. The CDR3, in full, reads CASSAVTDTQYF.

Comment on this clone: The read falls 3 residues short of the CDR3 end, and the missing part is taken from the germline J gene. This rearrangement joins TRBV7-9 to TRBJ2-1; weak D call: TRBD1 (5 bases). V lost 5 bases and J 1 base, leaving 12 bases between the germline ends. The CDR3 runs to 15 residues. CDR1 and CDR2 from the germline V gene are SEHNR and FQNEAQ (reference sequence). CDR3: CASSHPGPSYNEQFF. Partial CDR3 DNA: TGTGCCAGCAGCCACCCAGGGCCATCCTACAATGAG. Looking up the rest from reference TRBV7-9 and TRBJ2-1 gives the full variable domain: DTGVSQNPRHKITKRGQNVTFRCDPISEHNRLYWYRQTLGQGPEFLTYFQNEAQLEKSRLLSDRFSAERPKGSFSTLEIQRTEQGDSAMYLCASSHPGPSYNEQFFGPGTRLTVL.

A remark on this clone: The read terminates 3 residues before the CDR3 end, so the remaining end is supplied by the germline J gene. This chain joins TRBV20-1 and TRBJ1-4; tentatively, D is TRBD1 (6 bases). The CDR3 is made up of 14 amino acids. Germline V CDR1 and CDR2: DFQATT, SNEGSKA (reference sequence). V was shortened by 4 bases and J by 7 bases, with 16 bases between the two germline ends. The covered CDR3 bases are TGCAGTGCTACCCCTGCAGGGGTTGGTGAAAAA. It specifies CSATPAGVGEK. The whole CDR3 sequence is CSATPAGVGEKLFF.

Comments on this clone: The read stops 3 residues short of the end of the CDR3; the missing end is completed from the germline J gene. The chain couples TRBV7-9 to TRBJ2-7, with D possibly being TRBD2 (5 bases). Germline CDR1 and CDR2: SEHNR and FQNEAQ (reference sequence). The V gene lost 5 bases and the J gene lost 3 bases, with 11 bases spanning the gap. This CDR3 region has 13 residues. Partial CDR3 DNA: TGTGCCAGCAGCCTGGACTGGGTCTACGAG. Protein product: CASSLDWVYE. The full CDR3 protein is CASSLDWVYEQYF.

As concerns this clone: The sequenced fragment ends 3 residues before the CDR3 boundary, so the rest is inferred from the germline J gene. This rearrangement joins TRBV19 to TRBJ2-3, with 8 bases lining up with TRBD1. J lost 3 bases, V lost 5 bases, and 1 base had no gene match. This CDR3 region has 13 residues. Germline V CDR1 and CDR2: LNHDA, SQIVND (reference sequence). This CDR3 is CASSGQGTDTQYF. CDR3 bases read: TGTGCCAGTAGTGGACAGGGTACAGATACG.

Details on this clone: The read gets to within 3 residues of the CDR3 end, and the germline J gene fills in the rest. This sequence joins TRBV13 and TRBJ2-5; possible D gene TRBD2, 6 bases. CDR1 is PRHDT, CDR2 FYEKMQ, per germline (reference sequence). Trimming took off 6 bases at V and 4 bases at J, with 12 bases between the two ends. There are 13 residues in the CDR3. CDR3 protein: CASRSPGGETQYF. Incomplete CDR3 DNA: TGTGCCAGCAGATCCCCCGGGGGAGAGACC.

A remark on this clone: The junction and the germline gene differ at one end; a read error may be behind it. The read halts 3 residues ahead of the CDR3 end, with the missing end drawn from the germline J gene. The chain uses TRBV4-2 and TRBJ2-2; 7 positions agree with TRBD1. CDR3 length: 17 amino acids. Germline CDR1 LGHNA, CDR2 YNFKEQ. CDR3: CASSQAPDRGRTGELFF. The part of the CDR3 DNA that was read is TGCGCCAGCAGCCAAGCCCCCGATAGGGGGCGCACTGGGGAG.